This TCR beta chain comes out of a study of blood T cell repertoires in COVID-19. Across the whole study: Whether acute or convalescent, the COVID-19 samples came from the United States, Italy and Spain. PBMCs, B-cell-depleted T cells, or T cells were the source of the cDNA or gDNA that made up the material.

As originally analysed: Amplification of reference gene primers was used by the study to estimate nucleated cell counts. Assay: immunoSEQ multiplex PCR; the TCRdb copy retains only in-frame clones and omits some. V, J and clone size derive from that table, while D and trimming were established from the DNA sequence. The repertoire consists of about 42,000 clones, with approximately 88% occurring once and the leading ten covering about 0.4%. CDR3 length: 14 amino acids. The J segment lost 8 bases and the V segment lost 0 bases, leaving 3 bases of the junction unmatched. Germline CDR1 is SGHTA and CDR2 is FQGNSA.

The clonotype originates from a human donor in a cohort sampled during active COVID-19. The V and J genes are TRBV7-2 and TRBJ1-4, with 7 bases fitting TRBD1. Sequencing was carried out using peripheral blood. The CDR3 sequence is CASSLAGGWEKLFF. The CDR3 DNA reads as TGTGCCAGCAGCTTAGCAGGGGGCTGGGAAAAACTGTTTTTT.